This TCR beta chain stems from a study of T cell changes during pregnancy in multiple sclerosis. Produced via immunoSEQ multiplex PCR; TCRdb's table is partial and in-frame only. Of 56,000 or so clones listed, 89% are singletons. Germline CDR1 and CDR2: MNHNY and SVGAGI (reference sequence). The V gene end was trimmed by 6 bases and the J gene end by 4 bases; junction bases not matched to a gene: 8. This CDR3 contains 15 residues. V gene TRBV6-6 combines with J gene TRBJ1-1; 10 positions agree with TRBD1. The starting material was peripheral blood, obtained after pregnancy. This TCR was sampled from a female donor with multiple sclerosis, enrolled in a pregnancy study. CDR3 DNA sequence: TGTGCCAGCAGCCGCGGACAGGGGGTGGTCACTGAAGCTTTCTTT. It is translated as CASSRGQGVVTEAFF.